A selection of T cell receptor beta chains follows, all from one sample in a study of tumor-infiltrating lymphocytes in primary liver carcinoma. TCRdb reanalysed the multiplex PCR reads using MiXCR and keeps one entry per CDR3 protein. The sample yields 95,000 to 150,000 distinct CDR3 sequences, roughly 69% seen once. The sequencing input was liver tumor tissue from sampling region 1. The source is a woman aged 55-70 years with primary liver carcinoma and hepatitis B virus infection. Each CDR3 is given with its conserved first and last residue. Fields, in order: V gene, clone size, D gene, J gene, CDR3 DNA, CDR3 protein. The D gene is left open where the match is weak. Some rows mark clone size as missing; the rest say once, few, many or name a class of expanded clone.

v_gene: TRBV7-8; abundance: few; d_gene: NA; j_gene: TRBJ2-1; CDR3nt: TGTGCCAGCAGCTTCCCCGGGTCGGGCAATGAGCAGTTCTTC; CDR3aa: CASSFPGSGNEQFF
v_gene: TRBV20-1; abundance: NA; d_gene: NA; j_gene: TRBJ2-7; CDR3nt: TGCAGTGCCGGGGACGATACCTCGGACGAGCAGTACTTC; CDR3aa: CSAGDDTSDEQYF
v_gene: TRBV30; abundance: few; d_gene: NA; j_gene: TRBJ1-1; CDR3nt: TGTGCCTGGAGTTGGGGGGGCGAAGCTTTCTTT; CDR3aa: CAWSWGGEAFF
v_gene: TRBV7-2; abundance: few; d_gene: NA; j_gene: TRBJ2-1; CDR3nt: TGTGCCAGCAGCTTGACGATAGACCGAGGTGAGCAGTTCTTC; CDR3aa: CASSLTIDRGEQFF
v_gene: TRBV30; abundance: NA; d_gene: NA; j_gene: TRBJ2-3; CDR3nt: TGTGCCTTGAGTGGCCGGGGCCCAAAAAAAGATACGCAGTATTTT; CDR3aa: CALSGRGPKKDTQYF
v_gene: TRBV6-5; abundance: many; d_gene: NA; j_gene: TRBJ1-1; CDR3nt: TGTGCCAGCGGGGGTTACACTGAAGCTTTCTTT; CDR3aa: CASGGYTEAFF
v_gene: TRBV10-2; abundance: NA; d_gene: NA; j_gene: TRBJ1-5; CDR3nt: TGCGCCAGCGAGACTGCCGACCAGCCCCAGCATTTC; CDR3aa: CASETADQPQHF
v_gene: TRBV11-3; abundance: NA; d_gene: TRBD2; j_gene: TRBJ2-1; CDR3nt: TGCGCCAGCAGCTTAGAAACTAGCGGGAAGCTTGAGCAGTTATTC; CDR3aa: CASSLETSGKLEQLF
v_gene: TRBV11-2; abundance: once; d_gene: NA; j_gene: TRBJ2-7; CDR3nt: TGTGCCAACAGCTCGGGACTTTACTACGAGCAGTACTTC; CDR3aa: CANSSGLYYEQYF
v_gene: TRBV29-1; abundance: once; d_gene: TRBD1; j_gene: TRBJ2-4; CDR3nt: TGCAGCATCTTGACAGGGACACAGGGAAACATTCAGTACTTC; CDR3aa: CSILTGTQGNIQYF
v_gene: TRBV5-1; abundance: NA; d_gene: NA; j_gene: TRBJ1-4; CDR3nt: TGCGCCAGCAGCTTGCTCCTCGAAAGACACGAGACGGTAGCGGAAAAACTGTTTTTT; CDR3aa: CASSLLLERHETVAEKLFF
v_gene: TRBV7-9; abundance: NA; d_gene: TRBD2; j_gene: TRBJ2-3; CDR3nt: TGTGCCAGCAGCTTAGCCACTAGCGTGGGTATTGCAGATACGCAGTATTTT; CDR3aa: CASSLATSVGIADTQYF
v_gene: TRBV4-1; abundance: NA; d_gene: TRBD2; j_gene: TRBJ2-7; CDR3nt: TGCGCCAGCGGCCAAGAAGGTCGGGACTACGAGCAGCACTTC; CDR3aa: CASGQEGRDYEQHF